The clone carrying this T cell receptor (beta chain) came up many times. In TCRdb, the RT-PCR reads were re-called with MiXCR into one record per CDR3 protein. The sample includes about 540,000 distinct CDR3 sequences, 20% to 25% of them seen just once. This CDR3 comprises 18 residues. With V trimmed by 3 bases and J by 3 bases, 15 bases remained unmatched. The germline V gene encodes CDR1 DFQATT and CDR2 SNEGSKA (reference sequence). The data are from a study of response to subunit inactivated influenza vaccine. The same data also contributed to another study, on T cells expressing NK-cell markers. Turning to that study: TCR beta cDNA was generated via 5'RACE template switching incorporating UMIs. Sorted T-cell subsets CD3+CD56+NKG2C+, CD3+CD56+NKG2C- and CD3+CD56-NKG2C+ were TCR beta-sequenced. Eight donors were sequenced, of whom seven were HCMV-seropositive, while the remaining one was HCMV-seronegative. Among the experiments, several used an anti-gamma-delta TCR antibody to restrict sorting to alpha-beta TCR T cells. Expanded NKG2C+ T cell clones had unclear HCMV specificity.

The V call is TRBV20-1, the J call TRBJ2-3; the match to TRBD2 covers 10 bases. This specimen was CD4+ T cells sorted from PBMCs, taken about 11 days after vaccination. The sequence was obtained from a middle-aged man who received an inactivated influenza vaccine. The CDR3 DNA sequence: TGCAGTGCTAGCCGCCCTAGCGGGGGCCAACTTGGAACAGATACGCAGTATTTT. Its translation: CSASRPSGGQLGTDTQYF.